The 4 T cell receptor beta chains below come from one sample, sequenced in a study of OX40 agonist ivuxolimab in advanced cancers. Only in-frame clones appear in the TCRdb table, and some are missing; sequencing was by immunoSEQ multiplex PCR. The data show about 75,000 clones, 80% to 90% seen once. The input for sequencing was CD4+ or CD8+ T cells sorted from blood, taken in a trial of the OX40 agonist ivuxolimab. The receptors stem from an adult with an advanced solid tumor such as melanoma, head and neck, liver or kidney cancer.

This chain links TRBV21-1 with TRBJ1-3; no check of the table's D call, TRBD1, against the DNA was made. TRBV21-1 is noted as a pseudogene. The CDR3 extends over 16 amino acids. The CDR3 DNA reads as TGCTCAAAGGACAGGGGGCGGGATAGCTCTGGAAACACCATATATTTT. As protein: CSKDRGRDSSGNTIYF.

The rearrangement uses TRBV9 and TRBJ2-2; the match to TRBD2 covers 14 bases. V lost 4 bases to trimming and J lost 7 bases; unmatched junction nucleotides: 6. Per the germline V gene, CDR1 is SGDLS and CDR2 is YYNGEE. CDR3 length equals 16 residues. CDR3 sequence: CASSPGLAGGFGELFF. In DNA, the CDR3 is TGTGCCAGCAGCCCTGGACTAGCGGGAGGTTTCGGGGAGCTGTTTTTT. Drawing the rest from reference TRBV9 and TRBJ2-2, the complete variable domain is DSGVTQTPKHLITATGQRVTLRCSPRSGDLSVYWYQQSLDQGLQFLIQYYNGEERAKGNILERFSAQQFPDLHSELNLSSLELGDSALYFCASSPGLAGGFGELFFGEGSRLTVL.

This rearrangement joins TRBV5-6 to TRBJ2-5, with D possibly matching TRBD1 (6 bases). The end of the DNA is better explained by TRBJ2-7, so the J call may be wrong. The CDR3 sequence is 15 residues long. Germline loops: CDR1 SGHDT, CDR2 YYEEEE. The CDR3 reads CASSLVGGRSYEQYF. CDR3 nucleotide sequence: TGTGCCAGCAGCTTGGTAGGGGGACGTTCCTACGAGCAGTACTTC.

This clone showed up just once. The genes are TRBV6-5 and TRBJ2-1; no clear D gene. The germline V gene encodes CDR1 MNHEY and CDR2 SVGAGI. Trimming shortened V by 8 bases and J by 0 bases, and 14 bases separated the two germline ends. The CDR3 runs to 15 residues. CDR3 sequence: CASAQDGGSYNEQFF. DNA of the CDR3: TGTGCCAGCGCCCAGGATGGCGGCTCCTACAATGAGCAGTTCTTC.